Below, 24 T cell receptor beta chains from the same sample are listed, as sequenced in a study of CXCR3-negative and CXCR3-positive naive CD8 T cells. Libraries of TRB cDNA were made by 5' RACE and carried UMIs. After re-calling the 5' RACE reads, TCRdb lists one entry per CDR3 protein, DNA absent. Its listing shows tens of thousands of distinct CDR3 sequences. Sequencing was done on a sample of naive CXCR3- CD8+ T cells from blood. Subset in this sample: CD45RO-CCR7+CD27+CD95- naive CD8+ T cells lacking CXCR3 (TNR3-). The receptor source for this set is a human donor in good health. Some clones in this sample may be carry-over from other donors' samples.

The genes are TRBV20-1 and TRBJ2-7; the D call from TCRdb, TRBD2, cannot be confirmed without DNA. Germline assignment: CDR1 DFQATT and CDR2 SNEGSKA (reference sequence). The CDR3 has 13 residues. CDR3 amino acids: CSALGLAAGEQYF.

This sequence joins TRBV19 and TRBJ1-5. Germline CDR1 is LNHDA and CDR2 is SQIVND (reference sequence). The CDR3 is 15 residues long. CDR3 amino acids: CASSIDVERNQPQHF.

The rearrangement uses TRBV29-1 and TRBJ2-7; TCRdb designates TRBD1, a call that cannot be tested without DNA. Germline assignment: CDR1 SQVTM and CDR2 ANQGSEA. This CDR3 is built from 15 residues. This chain's CDR3 is CSVEDPRQGDYEQYF.

This rearrangement joins TRBV3-1 to TRBJ1-2; TCRdb picks TRBD1, but there is no DNA to check that call. From germline, CDR1 is LGHDT and CDR2 YNNKEL (reference sequence). The CDR3 covers 13 residues. CDR3 in amino acids: CAGSRGGDYGYTF.

The chain uses TRBV12-3 or TRBV12-4 and TRBJ2-3; no DNA is available, so the TRBD2 call from TCRdb remains unchecked. There are 16 residues in the CDR3. CDR3 amino acids: CASTRTSGAITDTQYF.

The chain is built from TRBV29-1 and TRBJ2-3; TCRdb outputs TRBD1, but without DNA this stays unchecked. The CDR3 totals 17 residues. Germline V gene lookup returns CDR1 SQVTM and CDR2 ANQGSEA. The CDR3 loop is CSVGDTWDGPSTDTQYF.

The chain is built from TRBV6-2 or TRBV6-3 and TRBJ2-2. Germline CDR1 and CDR2: MNHEY and SVGEGT. This CDR3 spans 14 amino acids. The CDR3 sequence is CASSSRPYTGELFF.

The V call is TRBV29-1, the J call TRBJ1-1. Germline CDR1 SQVTM, CDR2 ANQGSEA. There are 12 residues in the CDR3. CDR3 sequence reads: CSVVGPAGEAFF.

V and J are TRBV6-2 or TRBV6-3 and TRBJ1-5. The CDR3 has 15 residues. Per germline, CDR1 MNHEY and CDR2 SVGEGT. The CDR3 spells CASSYSHRLNQPQHF.

The genes are TRBV5-5 and TRBJ1-5. This CDR3 is 15 amino acids long. CDR1 and CDR2 (germline): SGHKS, YYEKEE (reference sequence). This CDR3 reads CASSLLIEGGQPQHF.

The chain carries TRBV20-1 and TRBJ2-7. The CDR3 runs to 13 residues. The germline gives CDR1 DFQATT, CDR2 SNEGSKA (reference sequence). The CDR3 protein is CSASQDLSYEQYF.

The chain couples TRBV5-1 to TRBJ2-7; without DNA, the TCRdb call of TRBD1 cannot be checked. Per germline, CDR1 SGHRS and CDR2 YFSETQ. The CDR3 runs 17 residues. This chain's CDR3 is CASSLETGTPAPYEQYF.

The chain joins TRBV4-2 to TRBJ1-1; TCRdb's assignment of TRBD1 cannot be checked, as there is no DNA. The CDR3 spans 15 residues. In germline, CDR1 is LGHNA, CDR2 YNFKEQ. CDR3 protein: CASSHSGTGGSEAFF.

The chain has TRBV6-2 or TRBV6-3 and TRBJ2-5; the TCRdb call, TRBD2, lacks DNA for checking. In germline, CDR1 is MNHEY, CDR2 SVGEGT. This CDR3 region has 15 residues. This CDR3 reads CASSSTGGASETQYF.

V and J are TRBV29-1 and TRBJ1-5; TCRdb's D call of TRBD1 is untestable without DNA. This CDR3 comprises 14 residues. Germline V gives CDR1 SQVTM, CDR2 ANQGSEA. Here the CDR3 reads CSNTQGAKDQPQHF.

The chain has TRBV9 and TRBJ1-5. Germline CDR1 and CDR2: SGDLS and YYNGEE. CDR3 length: 15 amino acids. CDR3 region: CASSMGGIGNQPQHF.

The chain joins TRBV7-9 to TRBJ1-2; there is no DNA to check the TCRdb D call of TRBD1. The CDR3 is 16 residues long. CDR1 SEHNR and CDR2 FQNEAQ come from the germline V gene (reference sequence). CDR3 sequence: CASSPREGGANYGYTF.

The rearrangement links TRBV4-3 to TRBJ2-1; TCRdb selects TRBD2, and the lack of DNA leaves this call unchecked. CDR3 size: 14 residues. Germline lookup yields CDR1 LGHNA and CDR2 YSLEER. The CDR3 here is CASSQGRGYNEQFF.

J is TRBJ2-1 and V is TRBV7-3; TCRdb's D gene call, TRBD1, goes unchecked for lack of DNA. The germline gives CDR1 SGHTA, CDR2 FQGTGA. The CDR3 consists of 16 residues. The CDR3 is CASSLIRQGKNNEQFF.

J is TRBJ2-2 and V is TRBV29-1; TCRdb's D gene call, TRBD2, goes unchecked for lack of DNA. Germline values: CDR1 SQVTM, CDR2 ANQGSEA. The CDR3 is made up of 13 amino acids. The CDR3 here is CSWRAEDTGELFF.

This chain connects TRBV29-1 to TRBJ2-1; the TCRdb D gene call, TRBD1, has no DNA to confirm it. CDR3 size: 11 residues. Germline-derived CDR1 and CDR2 are SQVTM and ANQGSEA. The CDR3 reads CSDRTGNEQFF.

This CDR3 is CASSVEAGGRYEQYF. The chain has TRBV11-2 and TRBJ2-7; TCRdb picks TRBD1, but there is no DNA to check that call. Germline V gene sequence: CDR1 SGHAT, CDR2 FQNNGV. The CDR3 runs to 15 residues.

The chain couples TRBV29-1 to TRBJ2-3; TCRdb reports TRBD1, a call that lacks DNA to check it against. CDR3 length: 15 residues. Germline CDR1 reads SQVTM; CDR2 reads ANQGSEA. The CDR3 sequence is CSVDGQGVVTDTQYF.

The chain joins TRBV12-3 or TRBV12-4 to TRBJ2-3; TCRdb's D gene call, TRBD2, goes unchecked for lack of DNA. The length of the CDR3 is 14 residues. The chain's CDR3 is CASMVASATDTQYF.